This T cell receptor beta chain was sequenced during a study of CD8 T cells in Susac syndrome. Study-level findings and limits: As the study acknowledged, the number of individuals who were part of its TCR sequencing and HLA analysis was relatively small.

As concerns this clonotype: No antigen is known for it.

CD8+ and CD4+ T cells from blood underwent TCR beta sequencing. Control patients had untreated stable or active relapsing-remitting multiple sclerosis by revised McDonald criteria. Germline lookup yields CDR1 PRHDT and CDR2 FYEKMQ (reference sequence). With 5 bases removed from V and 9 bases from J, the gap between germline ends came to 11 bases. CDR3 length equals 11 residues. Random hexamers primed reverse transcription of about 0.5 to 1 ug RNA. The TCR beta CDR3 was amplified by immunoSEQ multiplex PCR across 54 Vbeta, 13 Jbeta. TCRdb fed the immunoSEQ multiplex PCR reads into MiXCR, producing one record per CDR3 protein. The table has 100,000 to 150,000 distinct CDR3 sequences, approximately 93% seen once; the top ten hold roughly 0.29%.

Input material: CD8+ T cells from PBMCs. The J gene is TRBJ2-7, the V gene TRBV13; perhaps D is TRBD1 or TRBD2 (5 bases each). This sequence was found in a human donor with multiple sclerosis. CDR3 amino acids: CASSNRDGQYF. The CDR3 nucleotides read TGTGCCAGCAGCAACCGGGACGGGCAGTACTTC. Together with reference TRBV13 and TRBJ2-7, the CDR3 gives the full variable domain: AAGVIQSPRHLIKEKRETATLKCYPIPRHDTVYWYQQGPGQDPQFLISFYEKMQSDKGSIPDRFSAQQFSDYHSELNMSSLELGDSALYFCASSNRDGQYFGPGTRLTVT.